The 30 T cell receptor beta chains reported below all come from one sample, sequenced in a study of blood T cell repertoires in COVID-19. Profiled with immunoSEQ multiplex PCR; TCRdb holds only in-frame clones, not every one. The sample shows 90,000 to 150,000 clones, roughly three quarters of them seen only once. Sequencing used peripheral blood. The receptor source for this set is a human donor in a cohort sampled during active COVID-19.

The V gene is TRBV7-6, the J gene TRBJ2-7; the D is unclear. The germline V gene encodes CDR1 SGHVS and CDR2 FNYEAQ. The CDR3 extends over 16 amino acids. V was shortened by 1 base and J by 0 bases, with 13 bases between the two germline ends. The CDR3 region is CASSLGGILDSYEQYF. Here the CDR3 DNA reads TGTGCCAGCAGCTTAGGAGGCATACTTGACTCCTACGAGCAGTACTTC.

The chain has TRBV6-5 and TRBJ1-4; a weak D match, TRBD1 (6 bases). The germline V and J ends were trimmed by 2 bases and 4 bases, with 8 bases remaining between them. Per germline, CDR1 MNHEY and CDR2 SVGAGI. This CDR3 is built from 14 residues. The CDR3 nucleotides read TGTGCCAGCAGTTACACCAGGGGTAATGAAAAACTGTTTTTT. Translating it yields CASSYTRGNEKLFF.

The chain is built from TRBV7-2 and TRBJ2-7, with a possible D match to TRBD1 (5 bases). CDR1 is SGHTA, CDR2 FQGNSA, per germline. The CDR3 is made up of 13 amino acids. With 3 bases removed from V and 2 bases from J, the gap between germline ends came to 8 bases. CDR3 DNA: TGTGCCAGCAGCTTCCCAGGGACCTACGAGCAGTACTTC. Residues: CASSFPGTYEQYF.

The gene calls are TRBV27 and TRBJ1-1; 8 positions match TRBD1. Germline loops: CDR1 MNHEY, CDR2 SMNVEV (reference sequence). The CDR3 is made up of 13 amino acids. The V segment lost 4 bases and the J segment 5 bases; nucleotides outside the gene matches: 3. This CDR3 reads CASSYRGGTEAFF. The DNA for the CDR3 is TGTGCCAGCAGTTACAGGGGGGGAACTGAAGCTTTCTTT.

The V and J genes are TRBV6-5 and TRBJ1-1; 7 bases agree with TRBD1. The J segment lost 4 bases and the V segment lost 5 bases, leaving 7 bases of the junction unmatched. The CDR3 loop spans 14 amino acids. The germline gives CDR1 MNHEY, CDR2 SVGAGI. For the CDR3, the DNA is TGTGCCAGCAGTACAGGGGTAGGGAGCACTGAAGCTTTCTTT. This sequence encodes CASSTGVGSTEAFF.

A few counts support this clone. The chain is built from TRBV11-2 and TRBJ2-1, with no clear D. The germline gives CDR1 SGHAT, CDR2 FQNNGV. Trimming stripped 1 base from V and 4 bases from J, with 8 bases between. This CDR3 contains 14 residues. CDR3 coding DNA: TGTGCCAGCAGCTTAGGGTACTTTTACAATGAGCAGTTCTTC. Residues: CASSLGYFYNEQFF.

The rearrangement links TRBV6-4 to TRBJ1-1, with 7 bases aligning to TRBD1. V was pared by 2 bases and J by 1 base, with 1 base of the junction left unmatched. The germline V gene has CDR1 MRHNA and CDR2 SNTAGT. This CDR3 comprises 14 residues. As DNA, the CDR3 is TGTGCCAGCAGTGACGGACAGGAGAACACTGAAGCTTTCTTT. It yields the protein CASSDGQENTEAFF.

The chain joins TRBV6-1 to TRBJ2-7; 8 nucleotides align to TRBD1. CDR3 length equals 16 residues. V was pared by 0 bases and J by 0 bases, with 4 bases of the junction left unmatched. Germline CDR1 is MNHNS and CDR2 is SASEGT. The CDR3 is CASSEAPTGASYEQYF. The CDR3 DNA follows: TGTGCCAGCAGTGAAGCCCCGACAGGGGCCTCCTACGAGCAGTACTTC.

The chain is built from TRBV7-8 and TRBJ1-2, with a tentative D call TRBD1 (6 bases). The germline gives CDR1 SGHVS, CDR2 FQNEAQ. V was shortened by 5 bases and J by 4 bases, with 20 bases between the two germline ends. The CDR3 is 16 amino acids. The CDR3 sequence is CASSTKQGRNGYGYTF. The CDR3 DNA reads TGTGCCAGCAGCACGAAACAGGGAAGGAATGGCTATGGCTACACCTTC.

The table lists this clone with a count of one. V is TRBV7-8 and J is TRBJ1-1, with D possibly matching TRBD1 (6 bases). The ends were cut back, 2 bases at V and 0 bases at J, with 19 bases in the middle. Germline V gene lookup returns CDR1 SGHVS and CDR2 FQNEAQ. The CDR3 is 18 residues long. CDR3 loop: CASSLHPVGGRVNTEAFF. CDR3 bases: TGTGCCAGCAGCTTACACCCGGTCGGGGGGCGGGTGAACACTGAAGCTTTCTTT.

This chain uses TRBV5-1 with TRBJ2-7, with D perhaps matching TRBD1 (7 bases). The length of the CDR3 is 15 residues. V lost 4 bases to trimming and J lost 1 base, with 15 bases between them. Per germline, CDR1 SGHRS and CDR2 YFSETQ. The CDR3 nucleotides are TGCGCCAGCAGCCCCGCGGGACAGAGATCCTACGAGCAGTACTTC. Amino acid sequence: CASSPAGQRSYEQYF.

V and J are TRBV6-5 and TRBJ2-7, with a possible D match to TRBD1 (6 bases). The V end lost 6 bases, the J end lost 5 bases, and 20 bases lay between the germline ends. CDR1 is MNHEY, CDR2 SVGAGI, per germline. The CDR3 has 15 amino acids. In DNA form, the CDR3 reads TGTGCCAGCAGCTCCCCGGCAGGGGCTAACGACGAGCAGTACTTC. Its translation: CASSSPAGANDEQYF.

The rearrangement joins TRBV10-3 to TRBJ1-5; D is perhaps TRBD1 (5 bases). The CDR3 has 14 amino acids. The V gene lost 0 bases and the J gene lost 2 bases, with 5 bases spanning the gap. Germline V gene data show CDR1 as ENHRY and CDR2 as SYGVKD. The CDR3 here is CAISESTGNQPQHF. The CDR3 nucleotides read TGTGCCATCAGTGAGTCGACAGGCAATCAGCCCCAGCATTTT.

This chain connects TRBV10-3 to TRBJ2-7; 7 positions match TRBD2. V shed 10 bases, J shed 0 bases, and the junction held 12 bases outside the gene matches. The germline V gene has CDR1 ENHRY and CDR2 SYGVKD. This CDR3 region has 15 residues. DNA for the CDR3: TGTGCCACCCTGGGGGGGGATTGGAGCTCCTACGAGCAGTACTTC. This gives the protein CATLGGDWSSYEQYF.

The gene calls are TRBV5-1 and TRBJ2-7, with TRBD1 matching over 9 bases. V gave up 0 bases and J gave up 3 bases; unmatched junction bases: 10. CDR3 length: 17 amino acids. In germline, CDR1 is SGHRS, CDR2 YFSETQ. The CDR3 is CASSLEPGDRGFYEQYF. The CDR3 DNA sequence: TGCGCCAGCAGCTTGGAGCCGGGTGACAGGGGGTTCTACGAGCAGTACTTC.

In its sample, this clone was seen a few times. The rearrangement uses TRBV3-1 (or the pseudogene TRBV3-2) and TRBJ1-1; tentatively, D is TRBD1 (6 bases). In germline, CDR1 is LGHDT, CDR2 YNNKEL (reference sequence). The CDR3 extends over 14 amino acids. Trimming pared 2 bases from V and 5 bases from J, leaving 12 bases between. The CDR3 DNA reads as TGTGCCAGCAGCCAAACAGGGTACGTAACTGAAGCTTTCTTT. The encoded protein is CASSQTGYVTEAFF.

The chain is built from TRBV28 and TRBJ2-7, with TRBD1 identical over 7 bases. Germline CDR1 and CDR2: MDHEN and SYDVKM. V gave up 7 bases and J gave up 4 bases; unmatched junction bases: 13. This CDR3 contains 15 residues. The CDR3 coding sequence is TGTGCCAGCACCGCGGCAAGGGACAGCAGTTACGAGCAGTACTTC. This gives the protein CASTAARDSSYEQYF.

This sequence joins TRBV27 and TRBJ2-7; tentatively, D is TRBD2 (6 bases). Looked up from germline, CDR1 is MNHEY and CDR2 is SMNVEV (reference sequence). Between the trimmed V and J ends, which lost 5 bases and 3 bases, there was a span of 11 bases. The CDR3 is 13 residues long. The CDR3 is CASSVTRNYEQYF. The CDR3 coding sequence is TGTGCCAGCAGTGTGACTAGAAACTACGAGCAGTACTTC.

This chain links TRBV19 with TRBJ2-1; 10 bases line up with TRBD2. V shed 5 bases and J 6 bases; nucleotides not matched to a gene: 10. Per germline, CDR1 LNHDA and CDR2 SQIVND (reference sequence). The CDR3 is made up of 16 amino acids. Here the CDR3 DNA reads TGTGCCAGTAGTGTGTCACTAGCGGGACCTCTCAATGAGCAGTTCTTC. Amino acid sequence: CASSVSLAGPLNEQFF.

This clone was recorded a few times. The genes are TRBV28 and TRBJ2-6; maybe TRBD1 (5 bases). The CDR3 extends over 15 amino acids. V was shortened by 2 bases and J by 4 bases, with 9 bases between the two germline ends. Germline V gives CDR1 MDHEN, CDR2 SYDVKM. In DNA, the CDR3 is TGTGCCAGCAGTTTAAGGGGCCTCGGGGCCAACGTCCTGACTTTC. It translates to CASSLRGLGANVLTF.

The rearrangement joins TRBV27 to TRBJ1-5; TRBD1 agrees at 9 bases. The CDR3 has 14 residues. CDR1 is MNHEY and CDR2 is SMNVEV in the germline V gene (reference sequence). Unmatched junction bases numbered 6, after V lost 5 bases and J lost 7 bases. The CDR3 DNA reads as TGTGCCAGCAGTCCCCTGGGACAGGGCCAGCCCCAGCATTTT. Amino acids: CASSPLGQGQPQHF.

The chain employs TRBV18 and TRBJ2-7, with 10 positions matching TRBD1. Trimming removed 3 bases from V and 3 bases from J; junction bases left unmatched: 5. CDR1 and CDR2 from the germline V gene are KGHSH and LQKENI. CDR3 length equals 15 residues. The DNA of the CDR3 is TGTGCCAGCTCACCTGGGACAGGGGTGTTCTACGAGCAGTACTTC. It specifies CASSPGTGVFYEQYF.

The chain is built from TRBV6-5 and TRBJ2-7; TRBD1 agrees at 10 bases. Losses at the gene ends were 6 bases for V and 9 bases for J; bases not matched to a gene: 11. Germline-derived CDR1 and CDR2 are MNHEY and SVGAGI. CDR3 size: 14 residues. CDR3 DNA sequence: TGTGCCAGCAGGGGTACCGGGACAGGGGATTTGCAGTACTTC. Residues: CASRGTGTGDLQYF.

The J gene is TRBJ2-7, the V gene TRBV6-2 or TRBV6-3; unclear D gene. V shed 5 bases and J shed 0 bases, with 8 bases lying between them. The CDR3 runs 13 residues. CDR1 MNHEY and CDR2 SVGEGT come from the germline V gene. The CDR3 region has the DNA TGTGCCAGCAGTCCCCTTATCTCCTACGAGCAGTACTTC. This translates into CASSPLISYEQYF.

This clone was recorded once. V and J are TRBV15 and TRBJ1-3, with a tentative D call TRBD1 (5 bases). V gave up 5 bases and J gave up 0 bases, with 8 bases separating them. The CDR3 contains 14 residues. From germline, CDR1 is LNHNV and CDR2 YYDKDF (reference sequence). DNA of the CDR3: TGTGCCACCAGCGATCAGGGCTCTGGAAACACCATATATTTT. This gives the protein CATSDQGSGNTIYF.

The CDR3 protein is CASSLTAGPGYEQYF. The DNA for the CDR3 is TGTGCCAGCAGCTTGACAGCTGGCCCCGGCTACGAGCAGTACTTC. The chain couples TRBV7-6 to TRBJ2-7; D is perhaps TRBD1 (5 bases). In germline, CDR1 is SGHVS, CDR2 FNYEAQ. The CDR3 has 15 amino acids. V was shortened by 3 bases and J by 3 bases, with 15 bases between the two germline ends.

This clone came up a few times. V and J are TRBV9 and TRBJ2-1; D might be TRBD2 (6 bases). V was shortened by 0 bases and J by 9 bases, with 13 bases between the two germline ends. Germline-derived CDR1 and CDR2 are SGDLS and YYNGEE. CDR3 length: 14 residues. CDR3 DNA: TGTGCCAGCAGCGTAGATGGTACAGCGGGTGAGCAGTTCTTC. Translating gives CASSVDGTAGEQFF.

The J gene is TRBJ1-6, the V gene TRBV27; 10 bases fit TRBD1. From germline, CDR1 is MNHEY and CDR2 SMNVEV (reference sequence). The J segment lost 10 bases and the V segment lost 4 bases, leaving 7 bases of the junction unmatched. The CDR3 loop spans 15 amino acids. CDR3 sequence: CASSSPGQGNSPLHF. The CDR3 nucleotides read TGTGCCAGCAGTTCCCCGGGACAGGGGAACTCACCCCTCCACTTT.

The V call is TRBV9, the J call TRBJ1-4; possible D gene TRBD1, 6 bases. The CDR3 is 15 residues long. The germline CDR1 and CDR2 sequences are SGDLS and YYNGEE. V shed 4 bases and J shed 3 bases, with 13 bases lying between them. The CDR3 sequence is CASSSNRESNEKLFF. CDR3 coding DNA: TGTGCCAGCAGCTCGAACAGGGAATCTAATGAAAAACTGTTTTTT.

The chain is built from TRBV4-2 and TRBJ2-3; D possibly corresponds to TRBD2 (6 bases). This CDR3 has 15 residues. The ends were cut back, 0 bases at V and 2 bases at J, with 9 bases in the middle. CDR1 is LGHNA, CDR2 YNFKEQ, per germline. CDR3 nucleotide sequence: TGTGCCAGCAGCCAAGATCCGGGAGTCACAGATACGCAGTATTTT. Its translation: CASSQDPGVTDTQYF.